This T cell receptor beta chain derives from a study of T cell changes during pregnancy in multiple sclerosis. This clone occurred once. Repertoires were generated with immunoSEQ multiplex PCR, while TCRdb's copy carries only in-frame clones and drops some. The top ten hold 2.5% of the sample, which has more than 50,000 clones, less than 95% seen once. The CDR3 is 14 residues long. CDR1 GTSNPN and CDR2 SVGIG come from the germline V gene (reference sequence). J gave up 4 bases and V 4 bases, and 7 bases lay outside the gene matches. The receptor comes from a female donor with multiple sclerosis, enrolled in a pregnancy study. The chain carries TRBV30 and TRBJ1-1; 9 nucleotides match TRBD1. Sequenced here: CD8+ T cells from peripheral blood mononuclear cells, sampled after pregnancy. In DNA form, the CDR3 reads TGTGCCTGGAAAACAGGGGGCGGACCCACTGAAGCTTTCTTT. Residues: CAWKTGGGPTEAFF.